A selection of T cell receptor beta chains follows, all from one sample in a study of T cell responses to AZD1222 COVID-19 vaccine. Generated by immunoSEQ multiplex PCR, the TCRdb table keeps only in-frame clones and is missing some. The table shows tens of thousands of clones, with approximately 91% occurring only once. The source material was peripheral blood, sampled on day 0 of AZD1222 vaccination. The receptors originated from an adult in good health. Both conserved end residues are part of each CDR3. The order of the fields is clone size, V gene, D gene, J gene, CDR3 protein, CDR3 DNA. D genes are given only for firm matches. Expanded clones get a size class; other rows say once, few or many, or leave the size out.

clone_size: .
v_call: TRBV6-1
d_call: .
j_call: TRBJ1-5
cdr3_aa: CASSTGGNNQPQHF
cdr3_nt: TGTGCCAGCAGTACTGGGGGGAACAATCAGCCCCAGCATTTT

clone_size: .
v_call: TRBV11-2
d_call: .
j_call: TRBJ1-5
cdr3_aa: CASSLGGAGNQPQHF
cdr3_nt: TGTGCCAGCAGCTTAGGGGGGGCTGGCAATCAGCCCCAGCATTTT

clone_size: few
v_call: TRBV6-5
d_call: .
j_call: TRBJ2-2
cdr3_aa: CASSYEIRGELFF
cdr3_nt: TGTGCCAGCAGTTACGAAATACGGGGGGAGCTGTTTTTT

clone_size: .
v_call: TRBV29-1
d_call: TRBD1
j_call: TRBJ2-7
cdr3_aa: CSVMVQGASYEQYF
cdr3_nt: TGCAGCGTTATGGTACAGGGGGCGTCCTACGAGCAGTACTTC

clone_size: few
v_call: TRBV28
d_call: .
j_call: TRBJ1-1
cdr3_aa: CASSLQVDTEAFF
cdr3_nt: TGTGCCAGCAGCTTACAAGTGGACACTGAAGCTTTCTTT

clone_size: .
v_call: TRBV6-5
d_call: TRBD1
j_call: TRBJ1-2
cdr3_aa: CASSPGTGLYGYTF
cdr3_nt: TGTGCCAGCAGCCCCGGGACAGGGTTGTATGGCTACACCTTC

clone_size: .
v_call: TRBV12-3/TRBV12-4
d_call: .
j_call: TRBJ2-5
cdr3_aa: CASSRQYQETQYF
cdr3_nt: TGTGCCAGCAGCCGACAGTACCAAGAGACCCAGTACTTC

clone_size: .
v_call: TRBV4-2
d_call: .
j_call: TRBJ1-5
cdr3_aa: CASSRTDTEQPQHF
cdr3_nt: TGTGCCAGCAGCCGGACAGACACGGAACAGCCCCAGCATTTT

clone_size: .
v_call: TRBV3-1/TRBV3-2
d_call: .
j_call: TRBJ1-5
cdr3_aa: CASSQGSVSGSVQPQHF
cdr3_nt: TGTGCCAGCAGCCAAGGAAGTGTATCGGGGAGCGTTCAGCCCCAGCATTTT

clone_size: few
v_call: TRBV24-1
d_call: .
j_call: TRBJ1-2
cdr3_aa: CATRPRGNYGYTF
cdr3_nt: TGTGCCACCAGGCCTCGGGGGAACTATGGCTACACCTTC

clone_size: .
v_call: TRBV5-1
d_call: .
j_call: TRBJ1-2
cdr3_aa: CASSFSGDYGYTF
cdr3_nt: TGCGCCAGCAGCTTTTCAGGGGACTATGGCTACACCTTC

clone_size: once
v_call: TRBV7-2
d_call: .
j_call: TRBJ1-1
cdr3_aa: CASRIQATNTEAFF
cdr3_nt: TGTGCCAGCAGAATACAGGCGACGAACACTGAAGCTTTCTTT

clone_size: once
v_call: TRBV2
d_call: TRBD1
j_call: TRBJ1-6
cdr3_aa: CASSEGQGRNSPLHF
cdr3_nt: TGTGCCAGCAGTGAAGGACAGGGGAGGAATTCACCCCTCCACTTT

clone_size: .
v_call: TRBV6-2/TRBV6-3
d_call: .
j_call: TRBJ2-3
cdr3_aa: CASSYSGVADTQYF
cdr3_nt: TGTGCCAGCAGTTACTCGGGGGTTGCAGATACGCAGTATTTT

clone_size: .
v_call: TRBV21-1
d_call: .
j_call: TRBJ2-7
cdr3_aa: CASSDDTMDHEQYF
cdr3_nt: TGTGCCAGCAGCGACGACACTATGGACCACGAGCAGTACTTC

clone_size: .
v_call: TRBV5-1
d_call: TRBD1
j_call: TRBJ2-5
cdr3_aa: CASTVQGVLQETQYF
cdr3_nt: TGCGCCAGCACAGTACAGGGGGTGCTGCAAGAGACCCAGTACTTC

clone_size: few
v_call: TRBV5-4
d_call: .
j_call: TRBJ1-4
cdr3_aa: CASSLKMGGANEKLFF
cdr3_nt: TGTGCCAGCAGCTTGAAGATGGGGGGGGCTAATGAAAAACTGTTTTTT

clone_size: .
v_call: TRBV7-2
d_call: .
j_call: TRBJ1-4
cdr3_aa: CASSPRSGSDEKLFF
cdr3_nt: TGTGCCAGCAGCCCTAGGTCAGGGTCCGATGAAAAACTGTTTTTT

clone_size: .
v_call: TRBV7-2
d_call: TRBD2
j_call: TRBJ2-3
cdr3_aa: CASSQTSGGYTDTQYF
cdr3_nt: TGTGCCAGCAGCCAGACTAGCGGGGGTTACACAGATACGCAGTATTTT

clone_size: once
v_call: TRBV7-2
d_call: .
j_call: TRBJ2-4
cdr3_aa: CASSTRSWDIQYF
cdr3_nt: TGTGCCAGCAGCACCAGGTCTTGGGACATTCAGTACTTC

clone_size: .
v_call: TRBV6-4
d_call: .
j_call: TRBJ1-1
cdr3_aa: CASSEHGSSGEAFF
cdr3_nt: TGTGCCAGCAGTGAGCACGGGTCCTCGGGGGAAGCTTTCTTT

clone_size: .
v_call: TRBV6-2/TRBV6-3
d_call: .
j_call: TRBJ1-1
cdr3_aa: CASSYSERSGVAFF
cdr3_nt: TGTGCCAGCAGTTACTCCGAGCGGAGCGGTGTAGCTTTCTTT

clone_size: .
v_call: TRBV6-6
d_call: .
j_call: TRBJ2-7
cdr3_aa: CASAPLVEEQYF
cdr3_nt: TGTGCCAGCGCTCCTCTAGTAGAGGAGCAGTACTTC

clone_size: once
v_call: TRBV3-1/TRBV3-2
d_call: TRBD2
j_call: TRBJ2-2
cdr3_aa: CASTSGGVTGELFF
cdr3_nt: TGTGCCAGCACCAGCGGGGGGGTCACCGGGGAGCTGTTTTTT

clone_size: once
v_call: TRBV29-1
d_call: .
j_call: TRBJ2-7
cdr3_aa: CSGSPGSEQYF
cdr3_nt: TGCAGCGGGAGCCCAGGAAGCGAGCAGTACTTC

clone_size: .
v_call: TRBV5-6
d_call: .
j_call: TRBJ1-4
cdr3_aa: CASSPPWPTNEKLFF
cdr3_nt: TGTGCCAGCAGCCCCCCCTGGCCAACTAATGAAAAACTGTTTTTT

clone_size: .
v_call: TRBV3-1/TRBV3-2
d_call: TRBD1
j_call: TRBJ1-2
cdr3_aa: CASSQGTGIRVDGYTF
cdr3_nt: TGTGCCAGCAGCCAAGGGACAGGGATTCGGGTTGATGGCTACACCTTC